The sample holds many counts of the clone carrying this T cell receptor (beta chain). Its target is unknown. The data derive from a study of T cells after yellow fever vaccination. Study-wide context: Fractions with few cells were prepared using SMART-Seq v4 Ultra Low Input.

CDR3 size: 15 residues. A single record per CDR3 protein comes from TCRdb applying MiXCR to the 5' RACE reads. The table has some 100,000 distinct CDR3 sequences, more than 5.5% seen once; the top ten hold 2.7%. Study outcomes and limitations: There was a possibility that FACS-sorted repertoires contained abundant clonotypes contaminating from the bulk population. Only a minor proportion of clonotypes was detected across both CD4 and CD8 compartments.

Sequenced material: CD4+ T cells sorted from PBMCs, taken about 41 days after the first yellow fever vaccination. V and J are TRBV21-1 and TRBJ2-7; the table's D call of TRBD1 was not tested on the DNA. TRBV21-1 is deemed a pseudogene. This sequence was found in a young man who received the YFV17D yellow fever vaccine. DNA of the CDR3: TGTGCCAGCAGCAGGTCCAGGGGTGAGGGCTACGAGCAGTACTTC. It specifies CASSRSRGEGYEQYF.